The source of this TCR beta chain is a study of response to subunit inactivated influenza vaccine. From the RT-PCR reads, TCRdb called clonotypes with MiXCR, one entry per CDR3 protein. This table holds under 550,000 distinct CDR3 sequences, 6.5% to 8% found once. This clonotype was seen at least ten times. The junction differs from germline at one of its ends, possibly a read error. The CDR3 covers 11 residues. CDR1 SQVTM and CDR2 ANQGSEA come from the germline V gene. The chain recombines TRBV29-1 with TRBJ2-3; D ambiguous. This TCR was recovered from a man aged 45 to 75 who received an inactivated influenza vaccine. The sample in question was PBMCs from blood, obtained around 2 years after vaccination. The CDR3, as DNA: TGCAGCGTGGAAGGCGCAGATACGCAGTATTTT. Translation: CSVEGADTQYF.